One sample yielded the 14 T cell receptor beta chains listed below, sequenced in a study of blood T cell repertoires in COVID-19. The method was immunoSEQ multiplex PCR; TCRdb's version includes in-frame clones alone and lacks a portion of them. The data show around 400,000 clones, around 87% seen once. Specimen: peripheral blood. The receptor set was obtained from a young woman with COVID-19, enrolled during active disease.

The V and J genes are TRBV9 and TRBJ2-7; D gene unclear. This CDR3 spans 14 amino acids. CDR1 is SGDLS, CDR2 YYNGEE, per germline. V dropped 4 bases and J dropped 4 bases, with 15 bases sitting between them. The CDR3 reads CASSPRPTSYEQYF. In DNA form, the CDR3 reads TGTGCCAGCAGCCCTCGTCCTACTTCTTACGAGCAGTACTTC.

This clone was seen once. The J gene is TRBJ1-2, the V gene TRBV2, with TRBD1 identical over 7 bases. Germline V gives CDR1 SNHLY, CDR2 FYNNEI. J gave up 1 base and V 4 bases, and 9 bases lay outside the gene matches. The CDR3 has 16 residues. Here the CDR3 reads CASSVGRGAYNYGYTF. Here the CDR3 DNA reads TGTGCCAGCAGTGTGGGCAGGGGGGCCTATAACTATGGCTACACCTTC.

The chain combines TRBV11-2 with TRBJ1-1; 8 nucleotides line up with TRBD1. J lost 4 bases, V lost 3 bases, and 1 base had no gene match. The CDR3 totals 13 residues. The V gene's germline CDR1 is SGHAT and CDR2 FQNNGV. CDR3 sequence (DNA): TGTGCCAGCAGCTTGGGGACAGGCACTGAAGCTTTCTTT. It codes for CASSLGTGTEAFF. Supplemented by reference TRBV11-2 and TRBJ1-1, the full variable domain reads EAGVAQSPRYKIIEKRQSVAFWCNPISGHATLYWYQQILGQGPKLLIQFQNNGVVDDSQLPKDRFSAERLKGVDSTLKIQPAKLEDSAVYLCASSLGTGTEAFFGQGTRLTVV.

This chain joins TRBV5-1 and TRBJ2-1, with TRBD1 identical over 8 bases. The CDR3 length is 16 residues. CDR1 and CDR2 from the germline V gene are SGHRS and YFSETQ. V lost 5 bases, J lost 3 bases, and 10 bases stayed unmatched. This chain's CDR3 is CASRGVGTGFYNEQFF. CDR3 coding DNA: TGCGCCAGCAGGGGGGTTGGGACAGGATTCTACAATGAGCAGTTCTTC.

This chain links TRBV6-5 with TRBJ1-2; TRBD1 matches 7 bases. This CDR3 is built from 14 residues. Looked up from germline, CDR1 is MNHEY and CDR2 is SVGAGI. Trimming removed 7 bases from V and 6 bases from J; junction bases left unmatched: 11. The CDR3 protein is CASTTTGGGHGYTF. In DNA, the CDR3 is TGTGCCAGCACCACTACGGGAGGGGGCCATGGCTACACCTTC.

This sequence joins TRBV27 and TRBJ1-5; 8 positions match TRBD1. Germline V gene data show CDR1 as MNHEY and CDR2 as SMNVEV (reference sequence). V was pared by 4 bases and J by 7 bases, with 18 bases of the junction left unmatched. There are 18 residues in the CDR3. The CDR3 DNA reads TGTGCCAGCAGTTACACAAAGCCCACTCAGGGGGCAGGGCAGCCCCAGCATTTT. Its protein is CASSYTKPTQGAGQPQHF.

The V call is TRBV15, the J call TRBJ2-7, with a weak D call TRBD2 (6 bases). This CDR3 comprises 15 residues. The germline V gene encodes CDR1 LNHNV and CDR2 YYDKDF (reference sequence). The V gene lost 0 bases and the J gene lost 7 bases, with 16 bases spanning the gap. CDR3 bases: TGTGCCACCAGCAGAGATGTTCGGAGGGTAGGGGAGCAGTACTTC. Translation: CATSRDVRRVGEQYF.

CDR3 sequence: CASSFRVQVSYNEQFF. CDR3 nucleotide sequence: TGTGCCAGCAGTTTTCGCGTACAGGTCTCCTACAATGAGCAGTTCTTC. The chain links TRBV27 to TRBJ2-1; a possible D gene is TRBD1 (5 bases). V was pared by 3 bases and J by 0 bases, with 12 bases between. The length of the CDR3 is 16 residues. Germline loops: CDR1 MNHEY, CDR2 SMNVEV (reference sequence).

This clone has only a few counts. The sample has other DNA sequences that encode this CDR3 too. The chain is built from TRBV7-9 and TRBJ2-3; the D is unclear. The germline V gene has CDR1 SEHNR and CDR2 FQNEAQ (reference sequence). The CDR3 is 13 amino acids. Trimming removed 1 base at V and 6 bases at J, with 8 bases between. In DNA, the CDR3 is TGTGCCAGCAGCTTAGGGGCCGCCGATACGCAGTATTTT. Amino acid sequence: CASSLGAADTQYF.

The V and J genes are TRBV4-1 and TRBJ2-1, with D unresolved. In germline, CDR1 is MGHRA, CDR2 YSYEKL. Trimming took off 4 bases at V and 0 bases at J, with 13 bases between the two ends. There are 16 residues in the CDR3. In DNA, the CDR3 is TGCGCCAGCAGCCTGACGGTAAGGAGCTCCTACAATGAGCAGTTCTTC. Protein: CASSLTVRSSYNEQFF.

The CDR3 sequence is CASNLQGTDTQYF. The CDR3 DNA reads TGTGCCAGCAATCTCCAGGGGACAGATACGCAGTATTTT. The V gene is TRBV5-6, the J gene TRBJ2-3, with D possibly TRBD1 on 6 matching bases. Trimming cost V 6 bases and J 3 bases, with 11 bases left between them. The germline V gene encodes CDR1 SGHDT and CDR2 YYEEEE. The length of the CDR3 is 13 residues. The variable domain in full, with the rest retrieved from reference TRBV5-6 and TRBJ2-3, is DAGVTQSPTHLIKTRGQQVTLRCSPKSGHDTVSWYQQALGQGPQFIFQYYEEEERQRGNFPDRFSGHQFPNYSSELNVNALLLGDSALYLCASNLQGTDTQYFGPGTRLTVL.

The chain recombines TRBV18 with TRBJ2-7; TRBD1 matches 7 bases. The germline CDR1 and CDR2 sequences are KGHSH and LQKENI. With 3 bases clipped from V and 7 bases from J, the junction kept 9 bases outside the gene matches. The CDR3 totals 14 residues. The CDR3 nucleotides are TGTGCCAGCTCACCCCGGACAGGCGTCTTGGAGCAGTACTTC. Its protein product is CASSPRTGVLEQYF.

This clone was observed a handful of times. The J gene is TRBJ1-2, the V gene TRBV21-1; the listed D gene, TRBD1, was not tested against the DNA. TRBV21-1 is noted as a pseudogene. The CDR3 extends over 13 amino acids. DNA of the CDR3: TGTGCCAGCAGCAAAGCCCGGACAGATGGCTACACCTTC. Its translation is CASSKARTDGYTF.

The J gene is TRBJ2-6, the V gene TRBV28; D is unclear. The CDR3 has 19 residues. V gave up 6 bases and J gave up 4 bases, with 25 bases separating them. Germline V lookup: CDR1 MDHEN, CDR2 SYDVKM. The CDR3 DNA reads as TGTGCCAGCAGGCCCTTGAAATTTCGGGTTGTGAGAGGGGCCAACGTCCTGACTTTC. It yields the protein CASRPLKFRVVRGANVLTF.